The clone carrying this T cell receptor (beta chain) was seen a single time. These data originate in a study of blood T cell repertoires in COVID-19. Study context: The origin of the acute and convalescent COVID-19 samples was the United States, Italy and Spain. Sources were T cells, B-cell-depleted T cells, or PBMCs; the material itself was cDNA or gDNA.

Original analysis: The assay estimated nucleated cells by amplifying reference gene primers. Sequencing used immunoSEQ multiplex PCR; TCRdb keeps in-frame clones, though not all of them. V and J calls and clone size follow that table, whereas D and trimming were derived from the DNA. The data show 110,000 to 150,000 clones, about 81% seen once. The CDR3 consists of 16 residues. Trimming removed 5 bases from V and 0 bases from J; junction bases left unmatched: 5. Germline CDR1 is SNHLY and CDR2 is FYNNEI. This TCR derives from a woman of 80 years or more with acute or convalescent COVID-19. The sequenced material came from peripheral blood. The chain joins TRBV2 to TRBJ1-5, with 9 nucleotides matching TRBD1. The DNA of the CDR3 is TGTGCCAGCAGTTACGACAGGGGGTATAGCAATCAGCCCCAGCATTTT. Protein sequence: CASSYDRGYSNQPQHF.